Here is one T cell receptor beta chain with its context. TCR beta CDR3 regions were amplified from RNA transcripts. Using the HTBI primer set, a first-round RT-PCR was run on the TCR CDR3. TCRdb ran MiXCR on the multiplex PCR reads and lists one entry per CDR3 protein. The profile shows 600,000 to 700,000 distinct CDR3 sequences, 14% to 15% of them singletons. This specimen belongs to a study of T cells in Graves' hyperthyroidism and ophthalmopathy. Reasons for excluding patients were uncontrolled infection, other autoimmune disease, pregnancy or lactation. In making diagnoses, clinical symptoms, serum thyroxine and TRAb, thyroid ultrasound and orbital computed tomography were all used. This sample holds PBMCs from 8.5 to 10 ml fresh peripheral blood. V shed 4 bases, J shed 6 bases, and the junction held 10 bases outside the gene matches. This CDR3 is built from 15 residues. Germline CDR1 reads MNHEY; CDR2 reads SVGEGT.

The receptor was isolated from a middle-aged woman with Graves' ophthalmopathy. The chain employs TRBV6-2 or TRBV6-3 and TRBJ2-7; 9 bases match TRBD1. Material for sequencing was blood. The CDR3 coding sequence is TGTGCCAGCAGTTCATCCGGGACAGGGAGGGGCGAGCAGTACTTC. It is translated as CASSSSGTGRGEQYF.